This is a list of T cell receptor beta chains from one sample in a study of spatial heterogeneity in lung cancer. TCRdb re-derived calls from the 5' RACE reads in MiXCR, one entry per CDR3 protein. Found here are about 29,000 distinct CDR3 sequences, roughly 6.9% of them singletons; the top ten hold about 24%. The sample here was lung tumor tissue, taken at surgery. Receptor source: a male donor with early-stage non-small cell lung cancer. Both conserved end residues are part of each CDR3. The D gene is left open where the match is weak. Rows may omit the clone size; those that give it use once, few, many or a size class.

>many|NA|TRBV20-1|TRBJ2-7
TGCAGTGCTGAGGGGCCGGGTATCGGCGAGCAGTACTTC
CSAEGPGIGEQYF
>few|TRBD1|TRBV5-5|TRBJ1-5
TGTGCCAGCAGCTTCGGGGACAGGGTATTCTATCAGCCCCAGCATTTT
CASSFGDRVFYQPQHF
>many|TRBD1|TRBV28|TRBJ1-5
TGTGCCAGCAGTTTATTGGTAGGGCAGGGGGATCAGCCCCAGCATTTT
CASSLLVGQGDQPQHF
>many|NA|TRBV6-5|TRBJ2-3
TGTGCCAGCAGCCCAGGGTGGGTAGGCACAGATACGCAGTATTTT
CASSPGWVGTDTQYF
>many|NA|TRBV2|TRBJ1-3
TGTGCCAGCAGTGGACGAGGGTCCAGAAACACCATATATTTT
CASSGRGSRNTIYF
>NA|NA|TRBV29-1|TRBJ2-7
TGCAGCGTTGAAATCCAGGGACAATCCTCCTACGAGCAGTACTTC
CSVEIQGQSSYEQYF
>few|NA|TRBV20-1|TRBJ1-5
TGCAGTGCTATCCCGGAGAGCAATCAGCCCCAGCATTTT
CSAIPESNQPQHF
>many|TRBD1|TRBV20-1|TRBJ2-5
TGCAGTGATACCGGGACAGGGGGCCGAGAGACCCAGTACTTC
CSDTGTGGRETQYF
>NA|TRBD2|TRBV6-2/TRBV6-3|TRBJ2-1
TGTGCCAGCAGACCTTGGACTAGCGGGGAGCTCCATAAGCAGTTCTTC
CASRPWTSGELHKQFF
>NA|NA|TRBV7-8|TRBJ1-5
TGTGCCAGCAGTTGGTCCAGGGGAGATCAGCCCCAGCATTTT
CASSWSRGDQPQHF
>many|NA|TRBV2|TRBJ2-7
TGTGCCAGCAGATACTCGTACGAGCAGTACTTC
CASRYSYEQYF
>few|TRBD1|TRBV6-6|TRBJ2-5
TGTGCCAGCAGTTACCTGACAGGGGAAGAGACCCAGTACTTC
CASSYLTGEETQYF
>few|NA|TRBV20-1|TRBJ2-7
TGCAGTGCTTACAGGGATACCTACGAGCAGTACTTC
CSAYRDTYEQYF
>many|TRBD2|TRBV6-5|TRBJ2-3
TGTGCCAGCAGTTACACCCGGGGGAGGGGATGGGATACGCAGTATTTT
CASSYTRGRGWDTQYF
>medium-sized|NA|TRBV7-8|TRBJ1-6
TGTGCCAGCAGCTTAGAACTGGGAATTATCAGTAATTCACCCCTCCACTTT
CASSLELGIISNSPLHF
>few|NA|TRBV6-2/TRBV6-3|TRBJ2-1
TGTGCCAGCAGCACCTCCGACTCGAGCTCCTACAATGAGCAGTTCTTC
CASSTSDSSSYNEQFF
>many|NA|TRBV2|TRBJ2-7
TGTGCCAGCAGTGAAAAAGGGACGATCCACGAGCAGTACTTC
CASSEKGTIHEQYF
>NA|NA|TRBV4-3|TRBJ2-2
TGCGCCAGCAGCCAAGGGGGGCTTGGATGGGCCGGGGAGCTGTTTTTT
CASSQGGLGWAGELFF
>NA|NA|TRBV12-3/TRBV12-4|TRBJ2-7
TGTGCCAGCAGTCGTGGCGGAACCTCCTACGAGCAGTACTTC
CASSRGGTSYEQYF
>many|NA|TRBV5-1|TRBJ1-1
TGCGCCAGCAGCTTCGCGGGGGTCAACACTGAAGCTTTCTTT
CASSFAGVNTEAFF
>many|NA|TRBV12-3/TRBV12-4|TRBJ1-2
TGTGCCAGCAGTTTAGGGCAGACCTATGGCTACACCTTC
CASSLGQTYGYTF
>NA|NA|TRBV5-6|TRBJ1-1
TGTGCCAGCAGTTCGATCAACACTGAAGCTTTCTTT
CASSSINTEAFF
>few|TRBD1|TRBV10-3|TRBJ1-2
TGTGCCATCAGTGGAGGGACAGATCAATACTATGGCTACACCTTC
CAISGGTDQYYGYTF
>NA|TRBD2|TRBV11-2|TRBJ2-2
TGTGCCAGCAAGATAGGACTAGCTGGGACCGGGGAGCTGTTTTTT
CASKIGLAGTGELFF
>many|TRBD2|TRBV28|TRBJ2-2
TGTGCCAGCAGCTCCCACGGGGGGTTTTTAAGCGGGGAGCTGTTTTTT
CASSSHGGFLSGELFF
>many|NA|TRBV6-6|TRBJ2-7
TGTGCCAGCAGTTACTCGATATCACGCCGAAGGGCCTACGAGCAGTACTTC
CASSYSISRRRAYEQYF
>many|NA|TRBV7-2|TRBJ2-5
TGTGCCAGCAGCTTAGCCGGGACGAAGACCCAGTACTTC
CASSLAGTKTQYF
>many|TRBD1|TRBV20-1|TRBJ1-2
TGCAGTGCTAGCCTTACAGGGGAGAGAAACTATGGCTACACCTTC
CSASLTGERNYGYTF